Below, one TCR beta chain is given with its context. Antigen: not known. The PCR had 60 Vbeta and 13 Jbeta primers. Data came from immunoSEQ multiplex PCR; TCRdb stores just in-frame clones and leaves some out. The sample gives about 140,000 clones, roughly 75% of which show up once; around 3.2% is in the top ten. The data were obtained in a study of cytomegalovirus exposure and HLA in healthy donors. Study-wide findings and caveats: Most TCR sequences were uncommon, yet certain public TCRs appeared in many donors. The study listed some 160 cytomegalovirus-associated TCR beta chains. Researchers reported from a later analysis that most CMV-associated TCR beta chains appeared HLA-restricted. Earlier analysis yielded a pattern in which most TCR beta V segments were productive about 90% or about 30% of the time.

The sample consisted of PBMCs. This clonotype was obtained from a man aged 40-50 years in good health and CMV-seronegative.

The CDR3 spells CASSNRDRGYGYTF. CDR3 nucleotides: TGTGCCAGCAGCAATAGGGACAGGGGTTATGGCTACACCTTC. The J gene is TRBJ1-2, the V gene TRBV9; TRBD1 agrees at 10 bases. CDR3 length: 14 amino acids. Germline V gives CDR1 SGDLS, CDR2 YYNGEE. The junction had 5 bases not matched to a gene; V was cut back by 4 bases and J by 5 bases.